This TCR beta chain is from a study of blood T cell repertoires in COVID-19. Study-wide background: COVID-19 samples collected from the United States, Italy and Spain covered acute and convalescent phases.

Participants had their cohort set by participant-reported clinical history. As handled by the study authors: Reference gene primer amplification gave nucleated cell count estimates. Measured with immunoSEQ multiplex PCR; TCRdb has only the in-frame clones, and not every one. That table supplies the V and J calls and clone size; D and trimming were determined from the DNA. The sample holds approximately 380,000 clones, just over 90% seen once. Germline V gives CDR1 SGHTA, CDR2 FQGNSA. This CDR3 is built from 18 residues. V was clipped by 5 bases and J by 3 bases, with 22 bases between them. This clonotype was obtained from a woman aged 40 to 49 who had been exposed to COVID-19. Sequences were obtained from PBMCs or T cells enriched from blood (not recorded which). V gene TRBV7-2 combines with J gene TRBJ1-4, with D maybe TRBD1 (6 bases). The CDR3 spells CASSEEPRDRLSNEKLFF. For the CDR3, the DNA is TGTGCCAGCAGCGAAGAACCCCGCGACAGGCTGTCTAATGAAAAACTGTTTTTT.